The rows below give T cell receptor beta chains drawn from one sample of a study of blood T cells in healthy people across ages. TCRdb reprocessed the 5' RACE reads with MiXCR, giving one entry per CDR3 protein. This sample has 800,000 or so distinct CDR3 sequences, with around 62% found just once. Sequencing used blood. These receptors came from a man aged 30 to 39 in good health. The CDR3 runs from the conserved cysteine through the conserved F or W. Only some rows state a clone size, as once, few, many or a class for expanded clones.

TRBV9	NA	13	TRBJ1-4	CASARATNEKLFF
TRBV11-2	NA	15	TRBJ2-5	CASSSGTGSQETQYF
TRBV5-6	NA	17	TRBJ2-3	CASSRSGTALFTDTQYF
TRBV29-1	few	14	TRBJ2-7	CSVALPGASYEQYF
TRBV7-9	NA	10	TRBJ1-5	CASSSRAQHF
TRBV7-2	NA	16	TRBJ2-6	CASSLAPGAGANVLTF
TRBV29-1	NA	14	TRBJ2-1	CSVEDRGASGALFF
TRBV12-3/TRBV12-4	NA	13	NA	CASSLAVGHEQYF
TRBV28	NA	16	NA	CASSSPRDRVPYEQYF
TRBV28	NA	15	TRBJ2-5	CASSPIPGAQETQYF
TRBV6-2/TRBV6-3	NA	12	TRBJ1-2	CASSRQILGYTF
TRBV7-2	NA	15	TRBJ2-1	CASSPGITPNNEQFF
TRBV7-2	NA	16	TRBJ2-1	CASSPWASGGRNEQFF
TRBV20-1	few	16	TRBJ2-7	CSASTTTGTTPYEQYF
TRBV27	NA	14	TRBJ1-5	CASSRDRYNQPQHF
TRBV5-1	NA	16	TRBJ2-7	CASCNSGTGTYYEQYF
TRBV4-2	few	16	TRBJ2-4	CASSQRGGINRNIQYF
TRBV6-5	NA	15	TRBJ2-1	CASSYGLGPYNEQFF
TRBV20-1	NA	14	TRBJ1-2	CSARDEGHNYGYTF
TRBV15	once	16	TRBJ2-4	CATSKSPQGFMDIQYF
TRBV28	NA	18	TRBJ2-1	CASSLSHPGQRRTETQFF
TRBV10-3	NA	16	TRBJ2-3	CAISDNRGTSGDTQYF
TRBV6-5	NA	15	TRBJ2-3	CASSYQAGVTDTQYF
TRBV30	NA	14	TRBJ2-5	CAWSSRRGGETQYF
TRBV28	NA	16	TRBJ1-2	CASRLRGGGGSYGYTF
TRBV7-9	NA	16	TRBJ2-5	CASSTTTGTRGETQYF
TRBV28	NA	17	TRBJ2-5	CASSLLYRDRAGETQYF
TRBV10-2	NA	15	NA	CASSEQTGSRYEQYF
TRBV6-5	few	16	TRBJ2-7	CASSSAGAGYNYEQYF
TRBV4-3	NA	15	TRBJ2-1	CASSQDGGGNNEQFF
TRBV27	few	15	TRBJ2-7	CASSFSSTGGYEQYF
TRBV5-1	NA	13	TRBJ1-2	CASSSGTGPGYTF
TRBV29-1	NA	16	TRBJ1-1	CSVVRTADGMNTEAFF
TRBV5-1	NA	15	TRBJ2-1	CASSLGTGGLDEQFF
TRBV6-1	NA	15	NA	CASSNWGGPYNEQYF
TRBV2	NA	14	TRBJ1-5	CASRGMAGLGPQHF
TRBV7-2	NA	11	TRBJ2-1	CATHPYNEQFF
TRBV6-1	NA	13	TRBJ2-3	CASSEGTGFVQYF
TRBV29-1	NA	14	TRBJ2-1	CSAPEGFFDNEQFF
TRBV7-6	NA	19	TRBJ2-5	CASSLLRGLAGGPGETQYF
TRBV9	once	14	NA	CASSVASSPHEQYF
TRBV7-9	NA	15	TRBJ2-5	CASSLESQGWETQYF
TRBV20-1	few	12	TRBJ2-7	CSAPRISSEQYF
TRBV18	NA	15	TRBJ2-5	CASSPPRAAGETQYF
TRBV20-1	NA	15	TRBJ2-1	CSARGPPGTNNEQFF
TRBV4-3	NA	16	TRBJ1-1	CASSQDLVGLRTEAFF
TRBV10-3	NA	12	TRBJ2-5	CAIATGLETQYF
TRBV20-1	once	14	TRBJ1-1	CSARDQRKNTEAFF
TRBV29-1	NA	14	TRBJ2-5	CSVEGLAGVETQYF
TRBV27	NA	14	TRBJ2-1	CASKEQGAYNEQFF
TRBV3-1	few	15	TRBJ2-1	CASSQWPPGSNEQFF
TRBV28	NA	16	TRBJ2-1	CASSLRRGWSEDEQFF